This T cell receptor beta chain was identified during a study of vaccination effects on CD4 cells after COVID-19. Study-wide points: Infection- and vaccine-induced clones contracted markedly late after vaccination.

As regards this clone: The antigen remains unidentified.

Viral peptide pools were used in the ViraFEST assay to expand antigen-specific CD4+ T cells, and sequencing came afterward. Isolation of CD4+ T cells took place after less than twelve days of culture. Vaccine recipients had no previous SARS-CoV-2 infection; their nucleocapsid antibodies were negative. The culture medium for a few million PBMC per well included around 9 IU/ml IL-2 and around 10 ug/ml peptides. The CDR3 has 13 amino acids. Trimming cost V 5 bases and J 7 bases; bases outside gene matches: 2. Germline-derived CDR1 and CDR2 are MNHEY and SVGEGT. Method: immunoSEQ multiplex PCR; TCRdb's copy keeps in-frame clones and lacks some. The table has 55,000 to 75,000 clones, approximately 76% seen once.

Source: CD4+ T cells from PBMCs cultured with HCoV-NL63 spike peptides, taken before COVID-19 vaccination. The chain uses TRBV6-2 or TRBV6-3 and TRBJ1-5; 10 bases are shared with TRBD1. This receptor was identified in a human donor who received a COVID-19 vaccine. The chain's CDR3 is CASSRQGAQPQHF. CDR3 nucleotide sequence: TGTGCCAGCAGTCGACAGGGGGCCCAGCCCCAGCATTTT.